This T cell receptor (beta chain) was recovered during a study of T cell responses to AZD1222 COVID-19 vaccine. Concerning this clone itself: As yet, its antigen is unknown.

Germline V gene lookup returns CDR1 SQVTM and CDR2 ANQGSEA. The CDR3 spans 13 residues. Deletions cut 5 bases from V and 1 base from J, with 11 bases between. General study results and limits: Mostly white British, mostly female donors; authors suggested clonal diversity may be underestimated. Along spike, vaccine-associated CD4 TCRs were found throughout, with dominance at 160-218 and 743-854. Reportedly, nearly half the spike-specific TCRs target unmutated variant regions.

Assay: immunoSEQ multiplex PCR; the TCRdb copy retains only in-frame clones and omits some. Among some 150,000 clones listed, around 89% were seen once. The material was peripheral blood, obtained on day 0 of MenACWY control vaccination. The J gene is TRBJ1-1, the V gene TRBV29-1; D is possibly TRBD1 (6 bases). This clonotype was obtained from an adult in good health. The CDR3 protein is CSVCTGPNTEAFF. The CDR3 DNA is TGCAGCGTTTGCACAGGGCCGAACACTGAAGCTTTCTTT. The full variable domain, in which reference TRBV29-1 and TRBJ1-1 provide the parts outside the CDR3, is SAVISQKPSRDICQRGTSLTIQCQVDSQVTMMFWYRQQPGQSLTLIATANQGSEATYESGFVIDKFPISRPNLTFSTLTVSNMSPEDSSIYLCSVCTGPNTEAFFGQGTRLTVV.